A single T cell receptor beta chain is shown here with its context. Its target is not known. Each donor's status was that of a healthy bone marrow donor. The germline V gene encodes CDR1 GTSNPN and CDR2 SVGIG (reference sequence). The trim removed 2 bases at V and 5 bases at J, leaving 2 bases unmatched. This CDR3 has 14 amino acids. The data are from a study of cytomegalovirus exposure and HLA in healthy donors. Findings and limits, study-wide: Serostatus for CMV was the only available immune exposure information. Cytomegalovirus association was listed for 164 TCR beta chains. Per a prior analysis, the majority of TCR beta V segments were productive roughly 90% or roughly 30% of the time.

The primer mix had 60 Vbeta and 13 Jbeta primers. TCRdb's copy holds only in-frame clones and misses some; the assay was immunoSEQ multiplex PCR. The sample's table shows 150,000 or so clones. The J gene is TRBJ2-1, the V gene TRBV30; 11 bases line up with TRBD2. The sequenced material came from PBMCs. This sequence was found in a woman in her 40s in good health and CMV-seropositive. The CDR3 DNA reads as TGTGCCTGGAGTCGGGGACTAGCGGACAATGAGCAGTTCTTC. It is translated as CAWSRGLADNEQFF.